The 26 T cell receptor beta chains below were found in one sample sequenced in a study of technical replicates of blood from a few donors. TCRdb's table, derived via immunoSEQ multiplex PCR, lists solely in-frame clones and lacks some. The sample includes 65,000 to 85,000 clones, roughly 91% seen only once; the top ten take about 0.4%. The sequenced sample consisted of T cells isolated from PBMCs. Every receptor here comes from a human donor in good health.

This sequence joins TRBV6-6 and TRBJ2-7; D not resolved. The CDR3 is made up of 14 amino acids. V shed 0 bases and J shed 0 bases, with 6 bases lying between them. The germline CDR1 and CDR2 sequences are MNHNY and SVGAGI (reference sequence). This CDR3 reads CASSYSSVSYEQYF. As DNA, the CDR3 is TGTGCCAGCAGTTACTCGAGCGTCTCCTACGAGCAGTACTTC.

The rearrangement uses TRBV27 and TRBJ2-1; 12 nucleotides line up with TRBD2. The CDR3 length is 15 residues. V lost 4 bases to trimming and J lost 4 bases; unmatched junction nucleotides: 2. CDR1 is MNHEY and CDR2 is SMNVEV in the germline V gene (reference sequence). Here the CDR3 DNA reads TGTGCCAGCAGTTCCGGACTAGCGGGGTACAATGAGCAGTTCTTC. Its translation: CASSSGLAGYNEQFF.

The rearrangement joins TRBV4-2 to TRBJ1-1, with D tentatively TRBD1 (6 bases). CDR3 length: 13 amino acids. V shed 5 bases and J shed 6 bases, with 13 bases lying between them. The germline V gene encodes CDR1 LGHNA and CDR2 YNFKEQ. CDR3 sequence reads: CASSYPGQSEAFF. In nucleotides, the CDR3 is TGTGCCAGCAGCTACCCAGGACAGTCTGAAGCTTTCTTT.

CDR3 nucleotide sequence: TGTGCCTGGAGTGTTAGAATGTCGTGGACAGGCACCACTGAAGCTTTCTTT. This gives the protein CAWSVRMSWTGTTEAFF. This rearrangement joins TRBV30 to TRBJ1-1; TRBD1 aligns across 7 bases. The CDR3 has 17 residues. The junction had 14 bases not matched to a gene; V was cut back by 0 bases and J by 4 bases. Germline CDR1 and CDR2: GTSNPN and SVGIG (reference sequence).

The chain employs TRBV9 and TRBJ2-1, with D possibly matching TRBD1 (7 bases). Germline V gene lookup returns CDR1 SGDLS and CDR2 YYNGEE. Trimming pared 3 bases from V and 6 bases from J, leaving 16 bases between. The CDR3 sequence is 15 residues long. The DNA of the CDR3 is TGTGCCAGCAGCGGCGGGACAGCCAGGGTCAATGAGCAGTTCTTC. It translates to CASSGGTARVNEQFF. The variable domain in full, with the rest retrieved from reference TRBV9 and TRBJ2-1, is DSGVTQTPKHLITATGQRVTLRCSPRSGDLSVYWYQQSLDQGLQFLIQYYNGEERAKGNILERFSAQQFPDLHSELNLSSLELGDSALYFCASSGGTARVNEQFFGPGTRLTVL.

V and J are TRBV11-2 and TRBJ2-1; the D gene is possibly TRBD1 (7 bases). The V end lost 0 bases, the J end lost 6 bases, and 15 bases lay between the germline ends. The length of the CDR3 is 16 residues. Germline-derived CDR1 and CDR2 are SGHAT and FQNNGV. CDR3 sequence: CASSLDLEGAVNEQFF. In DNA form, the CDR3 reads TGTGCCAGCAGCTTAGATCTGGAGGGGGCGGTCAATGAGCAGTTCTTC.

This clone appeared a single time. The J gene is TRBJ1-3, the V gene TRBV6-6; the D is unclear. V lost 8 bases to trimming and J lost 0 bases, with 11 bases between them. This CDR3 region has 14 residues. The germline gives CDR1 MNHNY, CDR2 SVGAGI (reference sequence). The CDR3 is CASSVGSSGNTIYF. DNA for the CDR3: TGTGCCAGCTCAGTAGGGAGCTCTGGAAACACCATATATTTT.

The chain employs TRBV29-1 and TRBJ2-1; TRBD2 matches 8 bases. With 4 bases clipped from V and 13 bases from J, the junction kept 3 bases outside the gene matches. CDR1 and CDR2 (germline): SQVTM, ANQGSEA. This CDR3 region has 10 residues. The CDR3 sequence: CSVVAGIQFF. The DNA for the CDR3 is TGCAGCGTTGTAGCGGGAATCCAGTTCTTC.

The CDR3 region has the DNA TGTGCCAGCACCCCTAGGGGAATAAGCACATATGGCTACACCTTC. Amino acid sequence: CASTPRGISTYGYTF. This chain joins TRBV27 and TRBJ1-2; the D gene is possibly TRBD1 (5 bases). Germline-derived CDR1 and CDR2 are MNHEY and SMNVEV (reference sequence). This CDR3 has 15 residues. Trimming stripped 7 bases from V and 5 bases from J, with 20 bases between.

The genes are TRBV7-8 and TRBJ2-3; possibly TRBD1 for D (6 bases). CDR1 is SGHVS, CDR2 FQNEAQ, per germline. The V and J ends lost 2 bases and 4 bases respectively, with 10 bases between them. The CDR3 is 14 residues long. CDR3 amino acids: CASSLTTGPDTQYF. Here the CDR3 DNA reads TGTGCCAGCAGCTTAACTACAGGGCCAGATACGCAGTATTTT.

The chain couples TRBV28 to TRBJ1-5, with 7 bases fitting TRBD1. V gave up 6 bases and J gave up 7 bases; unmatched junction bases: 9. This CDR3 is 14 amino acids long. CDR1 is MDHEN and CDR2 is SYDVKM in the germline V gene. The CDR3 DNA reads as TGTGCCAGCAGAACCGACAGGGTCGGACAGCCCCAGCATTTT. This sequence encodes CASRTDRVGQPQHF.

J is TRBJ2-7 and V is TRBV27, with D perhaps TRBD2 (6 bases). The CDR3 extends over 15 amino acids. V lost 1 base, J lost 5 bases, and 15 bases lay in between. Germline V CDR1 and CDR2: MNHEY, SMNVEV (reference sequence). CDR3 nucleotides: TGTGCCAGCAGTTTATTGGGGGAGGCTCGCAACGAGCAGTACTTC. Translating gives CASSLLGEARNEQYF.

This clone was seen just once. This chain links TRBV28 with TRBJ2-3, with 9 bases fitting TRBD2. From germline, CDR1 is MDHEN and CDR2 SYDVKM. After removal of 6 bases from V and 5 bases from J, the junction contained 0 bases not matched to a gene. This CDR3 is 12 amino acids long. The CDR3 sequence: CASRLAGDTQYF. As DNA, the CDR3 is TGTGCCAGCAGACTAGCGGGAGATACGCAGTATTTT.

The chain couples TRBV5-4 to TRBJ1-2; D uncertain. There are 15 residues in the CDR3. Germline V CDR1 and CDR2: SGHNT, YYREEE (reference sequence). Trimming removed 4 bases at V and 5 bases at J, with 18 bases between. CDR3 loop: CASSPDSPKRYGYTF. CDR3 DNA: TGTGCCAGCAGCCCCGACTCTCCGAAGAGGTATGGCTACACCTTC. Together with reference TRBV5-4 and TRBJ1-2, the CDR3 gives the full variable domain: ETGVTQSPTHLIKTRGQQVTLRCSSQSGHNTVSWYQQALGQGPQFIFQYYREEENGRGNFPPRFSGLQFPNYSSELNVNALELDDSALYLCASSPDSPKRYGYTFGSGTRLTVV.

This chain joins TRBV6-5 and TRBJ1-2; D uncertain. Germline CDR1 is MNHEY and CDR2 is SVGAGI. The CDR3 sequence is 12 residues long. The CDR3 loop is CVVNAGNYGYTF. CDR3 DNA sequence: TGTGTTGTTAACGCGGGCAACTATGGCTACACCTTC.

This clone appeared once. The rearrangement uses TRBV19 and TRBJ1-1; possible D gene TRBD1, 6 bases. The CDR3 runs to 15 residues. Trimming took off 7 bases at V and 0 bases at J, with 15 bases between the two ends. Germline lookup yields CDR1 LNHDA and CDR2 SQIVND (reference sequence). This CDR3 reads CASTMGAQMNTEAFF. The CDR3 bases are TGTGCCAGTACCATGGGGGCCCAAATGAACACTGAAGCTTTCTTT.

This sequence joins TRBV10-1 and TRBJ2-1, with D possibly TRBD2 on 5 matching bases. This CDR3 is 13 amino acids long. The germline V and J ends were trimmed by 8 bases and 8 bases, with 16 bases remaining between them. Germline V gene sequence: CDR1 WNHNN, CDR2 SYGVQD (reference sequence). The DNA for the CDR3 is TGCGCCAGCGCCGAGGGTAGTCTTGATGAGCAGTTCTTC. The encoded protein is CASAEGSLDEQFF.

This rearrangement joins TRBV10-3 to TRBJ2-1; 10 nucleotides agree with TRBD2. The germline V gene encodes CDR1 ENHRY and CDR2 SYGVKD. V lost 7 bases to trimming and J lost 5 bases; unmatched junction nucleotides: 11. This CDR3 comprises 16 residues. This CDR3 reads CAIKSSGSSFHNEQFF. The CDR3 nucleotides are TGTGCCATCAAGTCTAGCGGGAGTAGTTTCCACAATGAGCAGTTCTTC.

This chain links TRBV30 with TRBJ2-7; no clear D gene. The V end was cut by 5 bases, the J end by 6 bases, with 14 bases between. Germline V CDR1 and CDR2: GTSNPN, SVGIG (reference sequence). The CDR3 is 12 residues long. CDR3 nucleotide sequence: TGTGCCTGGGCCCTTGGGTACAGCGAGCAGTACTTC. Its protein is CAWALGYSEQYF.

The chain couples TRBV6-1 to TRBJ2-1; D gene ambiguous. With 3 bases removed from V and 9 bases from J, the gap between germline ends came to 9 bases. The CDR3 sequence is 12 residues long. CDR1 is MNHNS and CDR2 is SASEGT in the germline V gene. CDR3 sequence reads: CASSETFGEQFF. DNA of the CDR3: TGTGCCAGCAGTGAGACTTTTGGTGAGCAGTTCTTC.

The chain carries TRBV5-6 and TRBJ2-3; D is possibly TRBD2 (6 bases). V dropped 1 base and J dropped 4 bases, with 10 bases sitting between them. The CDR3 runs 14 residues. Germline values: CDR1 SGHDT, CDR2 YYEEEE. The CDR3 DNA follows: TGTGCCAGCAGCTTGAGCCCGGGAGCAGATACGCAGTATTTT. This gives the protein CASSLSPGADTQYF.

The chain is built from TRBV27 and TRBJ1-1, with D hard to call. Germline values: CDR1 MNHEY, CDR2 SMNVEV (reference sequence). Trimming took off 2 bases at V and 4 bases at J, with 14 bases between the two ends. The CDR3 has 15 residues. CDR3 sequence reads: CASSLDTGGSTEAFF. The CDR3 bases are TGTGCCAGCAGTTTAGATACGGGTGGTAGCACTGAAGCTTTCTTT.

The chain is built from TRBV2 and TRBJ2-5; D gene unclear. Germline loops: CDR1 SNHLY, CDR2 FYNNEI. The CDR3 has 13 amino acids. Trimming left V 7 bases short and J 3 bases short, with 12 bases between. The CDR3 DNA is TGTGCCAGCATTACGACTGGAGAAGAGACCCAGTACTTC. Amino acid sequence: CASITTGEETQYF.

The sample holds one count of this clone. The chain's CDR3 is CASSYGGRPAQYF. For the CDR3, the DNA is TGTGCCAGCAGTTACGGAGGTCGGCCGGCGCAGTATTTT. The chain recombines TRBV6-5 with TRBJ2-3, with D possibly matching TRBD2 (5 bases). The CDR3 covers 13 residues. Germline CDR1 and CDR2: MNHEY and SVGAGI. V lost 2 bases, J lost 10 bases, and 13 bases lay in between.

V is TRBV4-3 and J is TRBJ2-1; the D gene is possibly TRBD2 (6 bases). The CDR3 extends over 16 amino acids. From germline, CDR1 is LGHNA and CDR2 YSLEER. Trimming cost V 1 base and J 2 bases, with 12 bases left between them. DNA for the CDR3: TGCGCCAGCAGCCAAGCATACAGCGGGCCCTACAATGAGCAGTTCTTC. It encodes CASSQAYSGPYNEQFF.

The rearrangement joins TRBV11-2 to TRBJ1-2; D might be TRBD1 (6 bases). V lost 0 bases to trimming and J lost 8 bases, with 13 bases between them. Germline lookup yields CDR1 SGHAT and CDR2 FQNNGV. The CDR3 extends over 14 amino acids. Here the CDR3 DNA reads TGTGCCAGCAGCTTAGATATGGGGGCGTGGGGCTACACCTTC. Translated: CASSLDMGAWGYTF. The full variable domain, with the rest looked up from reference TRBV11-2 and TRBJ1-2, is EAGVAQSPRYKIIEKRQSVAFWCNPISGHATLYWYQQILGQGPKLLIQFQNNGVVDDSQLPKDRFSAERLKGVDSTLKIQPAKLEDSAVYLCASSLDMGAWGYTFGSGTRLTVV.